These 31 T cell receptor beta chains came from one sample sequenced in a study of CD8 T cells in ankylosing spondylitis. One entry per CDR3 protein, called by TCRdb with MiXCR from the 5' RACE reads. The sample includes some 300,000 distinct CDR3 sequences, 20% to 25% seen only once; the top ten take roughly 4%. The sequenced sample consisted of blood, either unsorted or a sorted T cell fraction (not recorded which). All receptors come from a female donor with ankylosing spondylitis or in good health (not recorded which).

This clonotype showed up just a few times. This chain connects TRBV12-3 or TRBV12-4 to TRBJ2-5; D could derive from TRBD1 or TRBD2 (6 bases each). V was cut by 3 bases and J by 4 bases, with 9 bases left in between. The CDR3 runs to 13 residues. The CDR3 DNA is TGTGCCAGCAGTTTCGAGGGGGGAGAGACCCAGTACTTC. Translated: CASSFEGGETQYF.

The J gene is TRBJ1-6, the V gene TRBV6-6, with D uncertain. CDR1 is MNHNY and CDR2 is SVGAGI in the germline V gene (reference sequence). The CDR3 sequence is 12 residues long. With 6 bases removed from V and 9 bases from J, the gap between germline ends came to 9 bases. CDR3 amino acids: CASRFGGSPLHF. CDR3 nucleotides: TGTGCCAGCAGGTTCGGTGGTTCACCCCTCCACTTT.

This clonotype was picked up many times. The gene calls are TRBV29-1 and TRBJ2-3; tentatively, D is TRBD2 (6 bases). The CDR3 length is 11 residues. V was trimmed by 7 bases and J by 4 bases, leaving 9 bases between them. Germline assignment: CDR1 SQVTM and CDR2 ANQGSEA. CDR3 sequence (DNA): TGCAGCGCCGGGAGTCCAGATACGCAGTATTTT. Protein sequence: CSAGSPDTQYF.

Remarks on this clonotype: The junction departs from germline at one end; a sequencing error may be responsible. CDR3 residues: CASSSTNSRGYVF. CDR3 sequence (DNA): TGCGCCAGCAGCTCGACAAACAGCAGGGGTTACGTCTTC. The chain recombines TRBV5-1 with TRBJ1-2; D perhaps matches TRBD1 (6 bases). This CDR3 comprises 13 residues. Germline loops: CDR1 SGHRS, CDR2 YFSETQ.

V usage is TRBV7-6 and J usage is TRBJ2-1, with D possibly being TRBD2 (6 bases). V was pared by 5 bases and J by 7 bases, with 21 bases between. Germline V gene data show CDR1 as SGHVS and CDR2 as FNYEAQ. The CDR3 has 16 residues. The CDR3 loop reads CASSPLLRGKLNEQFF. DNA for the CDR3: TGTGCCAGCAGCCCTCTTTTGCGCGGGAAATTGAATGAGCAGTTCTTC.

This clonotype has just a few counts. The rearrangement links TRBV20-1 to TRBJ2-5; D perhaps matches TRBD2 (5 bases). This CDR3 is built from 13 residues. V dropped 3 bases and J dropped 10 bases, with 18 bases sitting between them. Germline-derived CDR1 and CDR2 are DFQATT and SNEGSKA (reference sequence). The CDR3 loop reads CSASKVAGEGQYF. CDR3 in DNA: TGCAGTGCTAGCAAAGTGGCGGGTGAGGGCCAGTACTTC.

In its sample, this clonotype was seen a few times. V is TRBV20-1 and J is TRBJ2-3, with a tentative D call TRBD2 (6 bases). CDR1 DFQATT and CDR2 SNEGSKA come from the germline V gene (reference sequence). V was trimmed by 4 bases and J by 0 bases, leaving 11 bases between them. The CDR3 is 14 amino acids. The DNA for the CDR3 is TGCAGTGCTAACGTAGCGGCGAGCACAGATACGCAGTATTTT. This sequence encodes CSANVAASTDTQYF.

This clonotype showed up many times. The CDR3 region is CSAQGVSYNEQFF. The CDR3 nucleotides are TGCAGTGCCCAGGGGGTATCCTACAATGAGCAGTTCTTC. V and J are TRBV20-1 and TRBJ2-1; 7 bases align to TRBD1. The CDR3 length is 13 residues. With V trimmed by 6 bases and J by 1 base, 3 bases remained unmatched. Germline CDR1 DFQATT, CDR2 SNEGSKA (reference sequence).

The chain uses TRBV10-3 and TRBJ2-1; 8 bases are shared with TRBD1. Germline lookup yields CDR1 ENHRY and CDR2 SYGVKD. V shed 1 base and J 9 bases; nucleotides not matched to a gene: 8. The CDR3 is 15 amino acids. CDR3 in amino acids: CAISEYGQGAAEQFF. The DNA of the CDR3 is TGTGCCATCAGTGAGTATGGACAGGGAGCCGCTGAGCAGTTCTTC.

This clonotype was recorded a few times. V and J are TRBV7-9 and TRBJ2-3, with TRBD2 matching over 11 bases. Germline V CDR1 and CDR2: SEHNR, FQNEAQ (reference sequence). The V segment lost 5 bases and the J segment 4 bases; nucleotides outside the gene matches: 5. The CDR3 runs to 15 residues. The CDR3 region has the DNA TGTGCCAGCAGCCAGGGACTAGCGGACGCAGATACGCAGTATTTT. It translates to CASSQGLADADTQYF.

The gene calls are TRBV12-3 or TRBV12-4 and TRBJ1-4; D possibly corresponds to TRBD1 (6 bases). The CDR3 consists of 14 residues. Trimming cost V 5 bases and J 6 bases, with 13 bases left between them. The DNA for the CDR3 is TGTGCCAGCAGTATACAGGGAAGCGATGAAAAACTGTTTTTT. This gives the protein CASSIQGSDEKLFF.

This sequence joins TRBV28 and TRBJ2-2, with 8 bases matching TRBD2. This CDR3 has 15 amino acids. CDR1 and CDR2 (germline): MDHEN, SYDVKM. V dropped 10 bases and J dropped 1; count of bases not matched to a gene: 8. DNA for the CDR3: TGTGCCATCCAGTTGAGCGGGAGGAACACCGGGGAGCTGTTTTTT. It encodes CAIQLSGRNTGELFF.

The V and J genes are TRBV21-1 and TRBJ2-5; the tabulated D call, TRBD1, remains unverified against the DNA. TRBV21-1 is classified as a pseudogene. The CDR3 loop spans 15 amino acids. CDR3 amino acids: CASSNGRAEQETQYF. Written as DNA, the CDR3 is TGTGCCAGCAGCAACGGTCGGGCGGAGCAAGAGACCCAGTACTTC.

This clonotype was counted only a few times. CDR3 sequence: CASSILGESTDTQYF. The CDR3 nucleotides read TGCGCCAGCAGCATCCTAGGCGAGTCCACAGATACGCAGTATTTT. The J gene is TRBJ2-3, the V gene TRBV4-3; no firm D call. The CDR3 spans 15 residues. Germline loops: CDR1 LGHNA, CDR2 YSLEER. Trimming shortened V by 5 bases and J by 2 bases, and 14 bases separated the two germline ends.

This clonotype has only a few counts. This rearrangement joins TRBV4-3 to TRBJ2-3; D is possibly TRBD2 (6 bases). Trimming shortened V by 0 bases and J by 5 bases, and 12 bases separated the two germline ends. Germline lookup yields CDR1 LGHNA and CDR2 YSLEER. The CDR3 sequence is 15 residues long. CDR3 DNA sequence: TGCGCCAGCAGCCAAGAGTTGGCGGGAAGAGATACGCAGTATTTT. This encodes CASSQELAGRDTQYF.

The rearrangement links TRBV7-2 to TRBJ1-2; maybe TRBD1 (5 bases). This CDR3 is 16 amino acids long. The germline CDR1 and CDR2 sequences are SGHTA and FQGNSA. Trimming took off 1 base at V and 7 bases at J, with 19 bases between the two ends. The CDR3 DNA reads as TGTGCCAGCAGCTTAGATCCGGGGGAAGGAGGAGGTGGCTACACCTTC. It encodes CASSLDPGEGGGGYTF.

This rearrangement joins TRBV7-3 to TRBJ2-1; D unclear. CDR1 SGHTA and CDR2 FQGTGA come from the germline V gene. The CDR3 has 15 residues. V was trimmed by 2 bases and J by 0 bases, leaving 8 bases between them. The CDR3 loop is CASSLAPSSYNEQFF. DNA of the CDR3: TGTGCCAGCAGCTTAGCCCCCAGCTCCTACAATGAGCAGTTCTTC. Variable domain in full (rest from reference TRBV7-3 and TRBJ2-1): GAGVSQTPSNKVTEKGKYVELRCDPISGHTALYWYRQSLGQGPEFLIYFQGTGAADDSGLPNDRFFAVRPEGSVSTLKIQRTERGDSAVYLCASSLAPSSYNEQFFGPGTRLTVL.

This clonotype was seen ten or more times. The chain is built from TRBV29-1 and TRBJ1-2; unclear D gene. Trimming removed 2 bases at V and 8 bases at J, with 9 bases between. The CDR3 is made up of 11 amino acids. The germline CDR1 and CDR2 sequences are SQVTM and ANQGSEA. CDR3 nucleotides: TGCAGCGTTGAACGAGGGCAGGGCTACACCTTC. Its translation is CSVERGQGYTF. The full variable domain, completed using reference TRBV29-1 and TRBJ1-2, is SAVISQKPSRDICQRGTSLTIQCQVDSQVTMMFWYRQQPGQSLTLIATANQGSEATYESGFVIDKFPISRPNLTFSTLTVSNMSPEDSSIYLCSVERGQGYTFGSGTRLTVV.

The chain carries TRBV6-1 and TRBJ1-4, with D unclear. Germline values: CDR1 MNHNS, CDR2 SASEGT. Trimming cost V 5 bases and J 0 bases, with 7 bases left between them. The CDR3 is made up of 14 amino acids. The chain's CDR3 is CASSPVATNEKLFF. In nucleotides, the CDR3 is TGTGCCAGCAGTCCAGTAGCAACTAATGAAAAACTGTTTTTT.

This clonotype came up many times. The chain combines TRBV12-3 or TRBV12-4 with TRBJ1-2; D is perhaps TRBD1 (6 bases). This CDR3 spans 14 amino acids. V was pared by 5 bases and J by 2 bases, with 12 bases between. CDR3 nucleotide sequence: TGTGCCAGCAGTACAGGGAATGGCAACTATGGCTACACCTTC. This sequence encodes CASSTGNGNYGYTF.

V and J are TRBV6-5 and TRBJ1-4, with 8 bases aligning to TRBD1. Per germline, CDR1 MNHEY and CDR2 SVGAGI. CDR3 length: 14 amino acids. J gave up 6 bases and V 4 bases, and 4 bases lay outside the gene matches. The CDR3, as DNA: TGTGCCAGCAGTTCAGGGGGCGCATATGAAAAACTGTTTTTT. It yields the protein CASSSGGAYEKLFF.

The gene calls are TRBV20-1 and TRBJ2-1; the match to TRBD2 covers 13 bases. The germline V gene has CDR1 DFQATT and CDR2 SNEGSKA (reference sequence). The ends lost 4 bases at V and 10 bases at J; junction bases unmatched: 13. The CDR3 has 16 amino acids. CDR3 nucleotides: TGCAGTGCTAAGAGGCCCGGGACTAGCGGGACAGGGGAGCAGTTCTTC. This codes for CSAKRPGTSGTGEQFF.

This clonotype has only one observation. V and J are TRBV3-1 and TRBJ2-2, with no clear D. Deletions cut 4 bases from V and 0 bases from J, with 9 bases between. The germline CDR1 and CDR2 sequences are LGHDT and YNNKEL (reference sequence). This CDR3 has 15 amino acids. The CDR3 nucleotides are TGTGCCAGCAGCCCATTACCTACGAACACCGGGGAGCTGTTTTTT. Protein sequence: CASSPLPTNTGELFF.

The V gene is TRBV10-3, the J gene TRBJ1-5, with 10 positions matching TRBD1. Germline V gives CDR1 ENHRY, CDR2 SYGVKD. This CDR3 contains 14 residues. V lost 6 bases and J lost 4; bases outside the gene matches: 3. The CDR3 DNA sequence: TGTGCCATCAGCCGGACAGGGGGTAATCAGCCCCAGCATTTT. Translated, it gives CAISRTGGNQPQHF.

The genes are TRBV6-5 and TRBJ2-1; D is possibly TRBD2 (6 bases). This CDR3 contains 17 residues. Germline values: CDR1 MNHEY, CDR2 SVGAGI. V was clipped by 3 bases and J by 2 bases, with 17 bases between them. For the CDR3, the DNA is TGTGCCAGCAGTTATTCCCCAAGAGCGGGCGCCTACAATGAGCAGTTCTTC. Translating gives CASSYSPRAGAYNEQFF.

The V gene is TRBV27, the J gene TRBJ2-3; D might be TRBD2 (6 bases). Germline CDR1 and CDR2: MNHEY and SMNVEV (reference sequence). Between the trimmed V and J ends, which lost 0 bases and 4 bases, there was a span of 11 bases. CDR3 size: 15 residues. The CDR3 spells CASSLSFRGSDTQYF. In nucleotides, the CDR3 is TGTGCCAGCAGTTTATCGTTTCGGGGGTCAGATACGCAGTATTTT.

The chain uses TRBV12-3 or TRBV12-4 and TRBJ1-4; D unclear. This CDR3 is built from 13 residues. Trimming took off 3 bases at V and 6 bases at J, with 8 bases between the two ends. The CDR3 loop is CASSFRSDEKLFF. In nucleotides, the CDR3 is TGTGCCAGCAGTTTTAGGTCAGATGAAAAACTGTTTTTT.

This clonotype was recorded a few times. V is TRBV10-3 and J is TRBJ1-5; D is unclear. V shed 7 bases and J shed 4 bases, with 11 bases lying between them. CDR3 length: 13 residues. Looked up from germline, CDR1 is ENHRY and CDR2 is SYGVKD. The CDR3: CAIKSGLNQPQHF. The CDR3 nucleotides read TGTGCCATCAAGAGTGGGCTGAATCAGCCCCAGCATTTT.

This clonotype occurred a few times. The chain is built from TRBV3-1 and TRBJ1-4; no reliable D call. Per germline, CDR1 LGHDT and CDR2 YNNKEL (reference sequence). CDR3 length: 12 amino acids. V lost 0 bases and J 9 bases, leaving 5 bases between the germline ends. The CDR3 DNA is TGTGCCAGCAGCCAAGACTCGAAAAAACTGTTTTTT. It translates to CASSQDSKKLFF.

This clonotype was seen a single time. The chain carries TRBV28 and TRBJ2-7; tentatively, D is TRBD2 (7 bases). The CDR3 is 15 amino acids. Trimming shortened V by 7 bases and J by 4 bases, and 20 bases separated the two germline ends. In germline, CDR1 is MDHEN, CDR2 SYDVKM. The CDR3 DNA is TGTGCCAGCACCGCTAGCGGAGGACAGAGGTACGAGCAGTACTTC. Translating it yields CASTASGGQRYEQYF.

There are a few counts of this clonotype. This chain joins TRBV6-6 and TRBJ2-5; D unclear. Germline assignment: CDR1 MNHNY and CDR2 SVGAGI (reference sequence). The length of the CDR3 is 12 residues. Trimming left V 0 bases short and J 5 bases short, with 4 bases between. In DNA form, the CDR3 reads TGTGCCAGCAGTTACTCTAGTGAGACCCAGTACTTC. As protein: CASSYSSETQYF.